This T cell receptor (beta chain) was obtained from a study of early T cells in non-severe SARS-CoV-2 infection. Individual cDNA molecules received unique molecular identifiers. TCRdb re-derived calls from the 5' RACE reads in MiXCR, one entry per CDR3 protein. The data show more than 85,000 distinct CDR3 sequences, around 13% seen once. The CDR3 is made up of 15 amino acids. J gave up 10 bases and V 7 bases, and 13 bases lay outside the gene matches. Germline lookup yields CDR1 MNHNY and CDR2 SVGAGI (reference sequence). V and J are TRBV6-6 and TRBJ2-1; 10 bases are shared with TRBD2. The sequencing sample was made of whole blood. This TCR was sampled from an adult who was a healthcare worker with PCR-confirmed SARS-CoV-2 infection or an uninfected control (not recorded which). For the CDR3, the DNA is TGTGCCAGCACTTTCGGGCTAGCGGGAGTACAGGAGCAGTTCTTC. Protein sequence: CASTFGLAGVQEQFF.